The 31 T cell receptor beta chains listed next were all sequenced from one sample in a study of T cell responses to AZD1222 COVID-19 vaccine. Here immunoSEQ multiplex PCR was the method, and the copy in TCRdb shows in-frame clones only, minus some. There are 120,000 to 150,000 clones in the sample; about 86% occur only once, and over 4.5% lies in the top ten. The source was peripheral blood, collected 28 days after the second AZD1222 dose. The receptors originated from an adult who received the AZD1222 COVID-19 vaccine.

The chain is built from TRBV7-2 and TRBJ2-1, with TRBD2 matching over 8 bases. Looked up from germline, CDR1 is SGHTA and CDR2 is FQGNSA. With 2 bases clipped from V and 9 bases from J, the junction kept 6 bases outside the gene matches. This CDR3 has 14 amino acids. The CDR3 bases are TGTGCCAGCAGCTTAACCCGGACTAGCTTTGAGCAGTTCTTC. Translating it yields CASSLTRTSFEQFF.

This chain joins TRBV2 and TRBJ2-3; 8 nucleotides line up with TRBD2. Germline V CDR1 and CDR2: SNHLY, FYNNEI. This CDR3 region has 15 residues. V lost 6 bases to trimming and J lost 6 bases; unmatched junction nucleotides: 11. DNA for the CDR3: TGTGCCAGCAGAGTAGTCGGGGGGGCCGAGGATACGCAGTATTTT. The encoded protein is CASRVVGGAEDTQYF.

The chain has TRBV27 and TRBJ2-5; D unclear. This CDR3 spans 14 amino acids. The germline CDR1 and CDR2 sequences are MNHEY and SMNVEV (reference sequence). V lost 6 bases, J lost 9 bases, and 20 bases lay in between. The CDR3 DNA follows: TGTGCCAGCAGCCGGGCTGGACCTCGAACGGCCCAGTACTTC. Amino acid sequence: CASSRAGPRTAQYF.

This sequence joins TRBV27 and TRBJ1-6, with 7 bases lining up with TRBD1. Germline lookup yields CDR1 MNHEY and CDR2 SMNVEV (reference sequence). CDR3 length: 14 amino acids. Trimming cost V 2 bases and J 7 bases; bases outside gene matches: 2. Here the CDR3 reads CASSLGTVNSPLHF. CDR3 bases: TGTGCCAGCAGTTTAGGGACAGTCAATTCACCCCTCCACTTT.

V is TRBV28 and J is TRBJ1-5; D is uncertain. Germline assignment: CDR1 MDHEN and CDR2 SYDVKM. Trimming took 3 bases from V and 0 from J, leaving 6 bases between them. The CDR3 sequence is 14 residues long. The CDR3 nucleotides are TGTGCCAGCAGTTTCACGTATAGCAATCAGCCCCAGCATTTT. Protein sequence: CASSFTYSNQPQHF.

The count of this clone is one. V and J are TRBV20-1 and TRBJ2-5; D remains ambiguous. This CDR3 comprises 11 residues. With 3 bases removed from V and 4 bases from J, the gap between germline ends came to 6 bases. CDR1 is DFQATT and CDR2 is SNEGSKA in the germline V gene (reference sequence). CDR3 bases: TGCAGTGCTAGGTTGTCAGAGACCCAGTACTTC. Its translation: CSARLSETQYF.

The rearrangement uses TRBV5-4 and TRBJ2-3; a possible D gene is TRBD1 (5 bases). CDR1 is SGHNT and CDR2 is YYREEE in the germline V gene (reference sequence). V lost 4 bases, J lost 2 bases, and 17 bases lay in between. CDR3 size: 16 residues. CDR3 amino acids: CASSRPPGPTTDTQYF. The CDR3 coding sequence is TGTGCCAGCAGCCGGCCGCCAGGGCCTACCACAGATACGCAGTATTTT. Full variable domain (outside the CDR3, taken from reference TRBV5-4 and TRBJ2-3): ETGVTQSPTHLIKTRGQQVTLRCSSQSGHNTVSWYQQALGQGPQFIFQYYREEENGRGNFPPRFSGLQFPNYSSELNVNALELDDSALYLCASSRPPGPTTDTQYFGPGTRLTVL.

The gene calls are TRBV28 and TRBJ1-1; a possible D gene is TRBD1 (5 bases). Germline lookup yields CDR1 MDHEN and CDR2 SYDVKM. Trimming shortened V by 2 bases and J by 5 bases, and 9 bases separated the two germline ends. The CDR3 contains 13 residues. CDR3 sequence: CASSLAGKTEAFF. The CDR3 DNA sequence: TGTGCCAGCAGTTTAGCAGGGAAGACTGAAGCTTTCTTT.

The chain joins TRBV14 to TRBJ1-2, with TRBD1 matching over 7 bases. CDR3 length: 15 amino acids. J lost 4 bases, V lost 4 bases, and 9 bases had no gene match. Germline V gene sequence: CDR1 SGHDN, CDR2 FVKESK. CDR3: CASSRRETGSYGYTF. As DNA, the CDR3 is TGTGCCAGCAGCCGGAGAGAGACAGGGAGCTATGGCTACACCTTC.

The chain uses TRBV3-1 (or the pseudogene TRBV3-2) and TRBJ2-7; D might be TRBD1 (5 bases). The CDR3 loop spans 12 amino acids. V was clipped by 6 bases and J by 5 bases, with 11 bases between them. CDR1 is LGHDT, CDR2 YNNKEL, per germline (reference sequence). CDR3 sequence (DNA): TGTGCCAGCAGAGGCAGGGTCCACGAGCAGTACTTC. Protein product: CASRGRVHEQYF.

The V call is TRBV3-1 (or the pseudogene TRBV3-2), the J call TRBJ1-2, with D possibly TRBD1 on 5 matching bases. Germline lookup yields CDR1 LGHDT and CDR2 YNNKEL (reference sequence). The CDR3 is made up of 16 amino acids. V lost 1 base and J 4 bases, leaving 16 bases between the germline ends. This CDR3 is CASSQAAPQVLYGYTF. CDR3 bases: TGTGCCAGCAGCCAAGCCGCCCCACAGGTCCTCTATGGCTACACCTTC.

CDR3: CASSPQGVSSPLHF. The DNA of the CDR3 is TGTGCCAGCAGCCCCCAGGGGGTTTCGTCACCCCTCCACTTT. The rearrangement uses TRBV3-1 (or the pseudogene TRBV3-2) and TRBJ1-6; 7 nucleotides match TRBD1. V shed 4 bases, J shed 10 bases, and the junction held 7 bases outside the gene matches. The CDR3 contains 14 residues. CDR1 is LGHDT and CDR2 is YNNKEL in the germline V gene (reference sequence).

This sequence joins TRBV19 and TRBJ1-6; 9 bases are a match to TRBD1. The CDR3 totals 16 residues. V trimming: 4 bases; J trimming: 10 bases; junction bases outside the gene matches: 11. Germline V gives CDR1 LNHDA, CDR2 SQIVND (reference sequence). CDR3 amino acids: CASSSRRDRVGSPLHF. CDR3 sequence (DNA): TGTGCCAGTAGTAGTCGCCGGGACAGGGTAGGGTCACCCCTCCACTTT.

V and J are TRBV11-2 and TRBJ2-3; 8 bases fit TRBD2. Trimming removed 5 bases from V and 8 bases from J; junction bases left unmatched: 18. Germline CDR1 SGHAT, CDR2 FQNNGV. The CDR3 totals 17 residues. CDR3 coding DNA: TGTGCCAGCAGCCCAACCCCGAAGAGAGCGGGGGAACGTACGCAGTATTTT. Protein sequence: CASSPTPKRAGERTQYF.

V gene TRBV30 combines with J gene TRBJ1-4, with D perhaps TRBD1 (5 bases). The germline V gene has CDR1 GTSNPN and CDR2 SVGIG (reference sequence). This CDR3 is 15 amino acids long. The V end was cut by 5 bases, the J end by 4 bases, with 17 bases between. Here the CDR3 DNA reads TGTGCCTGGGGGAGGGGCCGGGTCATTAATGAAAAACTGTTTTTT. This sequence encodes CAWGRGRVINEKLFF.

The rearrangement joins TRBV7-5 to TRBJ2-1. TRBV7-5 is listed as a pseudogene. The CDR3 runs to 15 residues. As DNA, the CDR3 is TGTGCCAGAAGCTTAGGTGAAGGGATTTACTGTGAGCAGTTCTTC. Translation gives CARSLGEGIYCEQFF.

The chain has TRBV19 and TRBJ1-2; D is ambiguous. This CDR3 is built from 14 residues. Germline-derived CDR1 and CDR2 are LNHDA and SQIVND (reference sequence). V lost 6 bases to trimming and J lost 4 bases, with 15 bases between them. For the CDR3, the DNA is TGTGCCAGTAGGATACCGGGAGCCGGCTATGGCTACACCTTC. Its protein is CASRIPGAGYGYTF.

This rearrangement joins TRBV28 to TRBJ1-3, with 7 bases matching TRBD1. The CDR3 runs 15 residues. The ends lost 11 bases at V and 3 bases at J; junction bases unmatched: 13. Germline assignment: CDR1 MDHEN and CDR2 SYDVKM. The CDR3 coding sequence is TGTGCCGGAGCCGCAGGGGGGGCGAGTGGAAACACCATATATTTT. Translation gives CAGAAGGASGNTIYF.

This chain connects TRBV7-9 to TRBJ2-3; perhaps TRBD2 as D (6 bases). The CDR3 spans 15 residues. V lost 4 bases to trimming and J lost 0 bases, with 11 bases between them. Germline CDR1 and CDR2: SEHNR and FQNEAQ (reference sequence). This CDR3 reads CASSSRLESTDTQYF. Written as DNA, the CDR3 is TGTGCCAGCAGCTCAAGACTAGAGAGCACAGATACGCAGTATTTT.

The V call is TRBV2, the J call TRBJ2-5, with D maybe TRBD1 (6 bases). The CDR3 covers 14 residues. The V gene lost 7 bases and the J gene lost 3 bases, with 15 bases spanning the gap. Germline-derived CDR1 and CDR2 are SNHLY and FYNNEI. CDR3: CASTDWGPKETQYF. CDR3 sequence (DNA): TGTGCCAGCACCGACTGGGGGCCTAAAGAGACCCAGTACTTC.

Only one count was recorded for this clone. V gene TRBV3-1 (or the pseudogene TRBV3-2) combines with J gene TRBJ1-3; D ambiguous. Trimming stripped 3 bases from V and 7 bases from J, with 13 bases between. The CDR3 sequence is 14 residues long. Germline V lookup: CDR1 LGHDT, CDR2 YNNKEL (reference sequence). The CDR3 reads CASSQASARNTIYF. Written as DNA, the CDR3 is TGTGCCAGCAGCCAGGCATCCGCGAGGAACACCATATATTTT.

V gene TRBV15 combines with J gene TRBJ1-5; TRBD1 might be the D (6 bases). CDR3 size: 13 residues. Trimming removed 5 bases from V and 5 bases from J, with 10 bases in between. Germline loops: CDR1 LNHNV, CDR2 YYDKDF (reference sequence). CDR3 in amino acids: CATSGNRDQPQHF. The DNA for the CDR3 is TGTGCCACCAGCGGAAACAGGGATCAGCCCCAGCATTTT.

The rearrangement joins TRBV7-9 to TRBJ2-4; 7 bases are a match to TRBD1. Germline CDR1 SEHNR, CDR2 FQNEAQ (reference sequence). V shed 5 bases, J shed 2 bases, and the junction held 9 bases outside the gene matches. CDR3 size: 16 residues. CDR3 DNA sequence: TGTGCCAGCAGCGAGGGGGCTGGGATAACCAAAAACATTCAGTACTTC. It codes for CASSEGAGITKNIQYF.

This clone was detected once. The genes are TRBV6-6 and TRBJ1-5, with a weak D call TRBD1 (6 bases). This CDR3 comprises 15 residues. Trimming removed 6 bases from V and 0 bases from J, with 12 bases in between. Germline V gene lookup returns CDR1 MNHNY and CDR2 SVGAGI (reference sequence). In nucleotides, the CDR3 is TGTGCCAGCAGCGAGACAGGCGGTAGCAATCAGCCCCAGCATTTT. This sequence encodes CASSETGGSNQPQHF.

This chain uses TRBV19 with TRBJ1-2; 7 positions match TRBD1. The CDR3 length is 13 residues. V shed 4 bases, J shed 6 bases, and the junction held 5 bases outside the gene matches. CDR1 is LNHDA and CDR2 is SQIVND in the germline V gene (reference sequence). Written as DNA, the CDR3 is TGTGCCAGTAGTACGACAGGGAATGATGGCTACACCTTC. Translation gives CASSTTGNDGYTF.

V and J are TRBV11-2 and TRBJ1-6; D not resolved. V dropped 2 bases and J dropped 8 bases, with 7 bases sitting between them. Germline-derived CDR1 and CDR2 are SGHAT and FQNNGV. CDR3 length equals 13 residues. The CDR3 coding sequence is TGTGCCAGCAGCTTAAGGCCCGATTCACCCCTCCACTTT. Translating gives CASSLRPDSPLHF. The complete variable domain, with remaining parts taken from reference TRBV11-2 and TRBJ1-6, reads EAGVAQSPRYKIIEKRQSVAFWCNPISGHATLYWYQQILGQGPKLLIQFQNNGVVDDSQLPKDRFSAERLKGVDSTLKIQPAKLEDSAVYLCASSLRPDSPLHFGNGTRLTVT.

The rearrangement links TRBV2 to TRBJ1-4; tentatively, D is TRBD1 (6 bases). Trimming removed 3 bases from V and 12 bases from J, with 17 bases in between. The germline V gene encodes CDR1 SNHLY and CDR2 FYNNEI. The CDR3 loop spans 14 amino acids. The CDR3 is CASSEGAGAQELFF. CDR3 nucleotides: TGTGCCAGCAGTGAGGGGGCAGGGGCACAGGAACTGTTTTTT.

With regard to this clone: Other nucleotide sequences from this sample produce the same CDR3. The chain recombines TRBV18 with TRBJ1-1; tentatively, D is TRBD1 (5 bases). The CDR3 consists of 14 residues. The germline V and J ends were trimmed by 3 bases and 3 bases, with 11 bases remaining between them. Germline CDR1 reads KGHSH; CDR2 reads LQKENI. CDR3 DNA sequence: TGTGCCAGCTCACCCTGGGGGAGGGACACTGAAGCTTTCTTT. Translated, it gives CASSPWGRDTEAFF. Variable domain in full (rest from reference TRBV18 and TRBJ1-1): NAGVMQNPRHLVRRRGQEARLRCSPMKGHSHVYWYRQLPEEGLKFMVYLQKENIIDESGMPKERFSAEFPKEGPSILRIQQVVRGDSAAYFCASSPWGRDTEAFFGQGTRLTVV.

CDR3 residues: CASRRDSGGNRPQHF. CDR3 DNA sequence: TGTGCCAGCAGGCGGGACTCGGGGGGAAACCGACCCCAGCATTTT. The J gene is TRBJ1-5, the V gene TRBV27; possible D gene TRBD1, 5 bases. The germline V and J ends were trimmed by 6 bases and 10 bases, with 22 bases remaining between them. The CDR3 length is 15 residues. CDR1 is MNHEY, CDR2 SMNVEV, per germline (reference sequence).

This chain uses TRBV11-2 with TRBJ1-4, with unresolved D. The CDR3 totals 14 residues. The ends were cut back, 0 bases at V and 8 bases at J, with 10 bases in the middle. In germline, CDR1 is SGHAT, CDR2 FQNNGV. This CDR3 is CASSLDVGGEKLFF. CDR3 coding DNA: TGTGCCAGCAGCTTAGATGTAGGAGGGGAAAAACTGTTTTTT.

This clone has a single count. CDR3 protein: CAIKMDSLPSGANVLTF. The CDR3 coding sequence is TGTGCCATCAAAATGGACAGTCTACCCTCTGGGGCCAACGTCCTGACTTTC. This chain connects TRBV10-3 to TRBJ2-6; tentative D call: TRBD1 (6 bases). The CDR3 has 17 residues. Trimming stripped 7 bases from V and 0 bases from J, with 16 bases between. Looked up from germline, CDR1 is ENHRY and CDR2 is SYGVKD.